This T cell receptor beta chain was identified in a study of blood T cell repertoires in COVID-19. Study background: Acute-phase and convalescent COVID-19 samples originated in the United States, Italy and Spain. In each case, the material was cDNA or gDNA derived from T cells, B-cell-depleted T cells, or PBMCs.

Per the original data handling: Researchers report that nucleated cell counts were estimated from reference gene primer amplification. Here immunoSEQ multiplex PCR was the method, and the copy in TCRdb shows in-frame clones only, minus some. V and J calls and clone size come straight from that table; D and trimming were deduced from the DNA. The sample contains 120,000 or so clones, about 85% of which appear only once. CDR1 is SGHNT, CDR2 YYREEE, per germline (reference sequence). V was clipped by 3 bases and J by 5 bases; unmatched bases: 4. The CDR3 has 14 amino acids. Sequencing used peripheral blood. The rearrangement links TRBV5-4 to TRBJ2-5; 10 bases align to TRBD2. The TCR comes from a man aged 80 or over with active or convalescent COVID-19. The CDR3 region is CASSSELAGETQYF. In DNA form, the CDR3 reads TGTGCCAGCAGCTCCGAACTAGCGGGGGAGACCCAGTACTTC.